The 24 T cell receptor beta chains in this list originate from one sample, sequenced in a study of blood T cell repertoires in COVID-19. Generated by immunoSEQ multiplex PCR, the TCRdb table keeps only in-frame clones and is missing some. Found here are around 130,000 clones, 60% to 85% of them singletons; the top ten hold roughly 17%. Sequenced input: peripheral blood. The receptors originated from a man in his fifties with acute or convalescent COVID-19.

The chain uses TRBV5-1 and TRBJ2-5; D might be TRBD1 (5 bases). Germline CDR1 SGHRS, CDR2 YFSETQ. V was shortened by 7 bases and J by 1 base, with 17 bases between the two germline ends. The CDR3 contains 15 residues. The CDR3 is CASDRPVRGQETQYF. The CDR3 DNA is TGCGCCAGCGACCGACCAGTAAGGGGCCAAGAGACCCAGTACTTC.

This chain links TRBV30 with TRBJ2-7; 7 bases are shared with TRBD1. This CDR3 contains 14 residues. Germline CDR1 and CDR2: GTSNPN and SVGIG (reference sequence). V was clipped by 2 bases and J by 3 bases; unmatched bases: 7. DNA for the CDR3: TGTGCCTGGAGTTGGACAGGCGTCAACTACGAGCAGTACTTC. The encoded protein is CAWSWTGVNYEQYF.

The rearrangement links TRBV30 to TRBJ1-3; 8 bases agree with TRBD1. After removal of 8 bases from V and 0 bases from J, the junction contained 3 bases not matched to a gene. CDR3 size: 13 residues. Germline V gene lookup returns CDR1 GTSNPN and CDR2 SVGIG (reference sequence). The CDR3 loop is CARTGNSGNTIYF. CDR3 DNA sequence: TGTGCCCGGACAGGGAACTCTGGAAACACCATATATTTT.

V usage is TRBV18 and J usage is TRBJ2-7; a weak D match, TRBD2 (5 bases). V was pared by 2 bases and J by 2 bases, with 7 bases between. The germline CDR1 and CDR2 sequences are KGHSH and LQKENI. CDR3 length: 13 residues. The CDR3 region has the DNA TGTGCCAGCTCACCAGGGAGCCCCTACGAGCAGTACGTC. Its protein product is CASSPGSPYEQYV.

The chain employs TRBV6-6 and TRBJ2-2, with 7 positions matching TRBD1. CDR1 and CDR2 (germline): MNHNY, SVGAGI (reference sequence). The ends lost 7 bases at V and 2 bases at J; junction bases unmatched: 10. This CDR3 is 16 amino acids long. CDR3 nucleotides: TGTGCCAGCACACCATCCGGGACAGCAAACACCGGGGAGCTGTTTTTT. It translates to CASTPSGTANTGELFF.

This clone was observed a few times. CDR3 residues: CASTEGSGEQFF. CDR3 bases: TGCGCCAGCACCGAGGGCTCGGGTGAGCAGTTCTTC. This sequence joins TRBV10-2 and TRBJ2-1; D is possibly TRBD2 (5 bases). The germline CDR1 and CDR2 sequences are WSHSY and SAAADI. The V end was cut by 7 bases, the J end by 9 bases, with 13 bases between. CDR3 size: 12 residues.

This clone was seen a single time. The rearrangement links TRBV7-9 to TRBJ1-1; no clear D. CDR1 is SEHNR, CDR2 FQNEAQ, per germline (reference sequence). The CDR3 runs 13 residues. V lost 1 base to trimming and J lost 7 bases, with 10 bases between them. The CDR3 DNA is TGTGCCAGCAGCTTAGAGGCGGGATTTGAAGCTTTCTTT. Translating gives CASSLEAGFEAFF.

The chain is built from TRBV2 and TRBJ2-1; the D is unclear. The CDR3 is 12 residues long. V lost 2 bases to trimming and J lost 11 bases, with 10 bases between them. Germline CDR1 and CDR2: SNHLY and FYNNEI. CDR3 nucleotides: TGTGCCAGCAGTGAAAACAGTGGTAAGCAGTTCTTC. Residues: CASSENSGKQFF.

The V and J genes are TRBV12-5 and TRBJ2-2; 7 bases agree with TRBD1. This CDR3 is built from 16 residues. J was trimmed by 4 bases and V by 1 base; bases with no gene match: 6. Germline loops: CDR1 LGHNT, CDR2 FRNRAP. DNA of the CDR3: TGTGCTAGTGGTTTGGGGGGACAGAGATTCACCGGGGAGCTGTTTTTT. This codes for CASGLGGQRFTGELFF.

The chain uses TRBV21-1 and TRBJ2-4; the listed D gene, TRBD1, was not tested against the DNA. TRBV21-1 constitutes a pseudogene. The CDR3 is 14 amino acids. The CDR3 region is CASSAYDSKNIQYF. The CDR3 nucleotides read TGTGCCAGCAGCGCATACGACAGTAAAAACATTCAGTACTTC.

The chain recombines TRBV12-1 with TRBJ2-5; TRBD2 reflects the table's D call only, with no check against the DNA. TRBV12-1 is designated a pseudogene. This CDR3 has 13 residues. The CDR3 here is CASSLTSAETQYF. The CDR3 nucleotides are TGTGCCAGCAGCTTAACTAGTGCAGAGACCCAGTACTTC.

V and J are TRBV12-3 or TRBV12-4 and TRBJ1-2; 8 nucleotides line up with TRBD1. CDR3 size: 13 residues. Unmatched junction bases numbered 9, after V lost 6 bases and J lost 9 bases. CDR3 protein: CASSSLNRGSYTF. CDR3 in DNA: TGTGCCAGCAGCAGTTTAAACAGGGGGAGCTACACCTTC.

This rearrangement joins TRBV6-4 to TRBJ2-1, with 7 bases identical to TRBD1. Germline values: CDR1 MRHNA, CDR2 SNTAGT. V was clipped by 5 bases and J by 6 bases; unmatched bases: 7. CDR3 length equals 14 residues. Here the CDR3 DNA reads TGTGCCAGCAGTCGACAGGGCTGGGGCAATGAGCAGTTCTTC. This codes for CASSRQGWGNEQFF.

The CDR3: CASSFRGRAEAFF. CDR3 DNA sequence: TGTGCCAGCAGTTTTAGAGGGAGGGCTGAAGCTTTCTTT. The V call is TRBV27, the J call TRBJ1-1; no clear D. This CDR3 comprises 13 residues. CDR1 and CDR2 (germline): MNHEY, SMNVEV (reference sequence). V lost 3 bases and J lost 6, with 11 bases in between.

V is TRBV19 and J is TRBJ2-7, with a possible D match to TRBD1 (6 bases). V was pared by 2 bases and J by 6 bases, with 11 bases between. The CDR3 contains 13 residues. Germline loops: CDR1 LNHDA, CDR2 SQIVND (reference sequence). CDR3 amino acids: CASSIQQGSEQYV. CDR3 nucleotide sequence: TGTGCCAGTAGTATACAACAGGGAAGCGAGCAGTACGTC.

This rearrangement joins TRBV6-2 or TRBV6-3 to TRBJ1-1; D is perhaps TRBD1 (5 bases). The CDR3 loop spans 14 amino acids. Germline loops: CDR1 MNHEY, CDR2 SVGEGT. V was clipped by 4 bases and J by 3 bases, with 12 bases between them. For the CDR3, the DNA is TGTGCCAGCAGTTGGGGGGGAGGGGACACTGAAGCTTTCTTT. Its translation is CASSWGGGDTEAFF.

The genes are TRBV24-1 and TRBJ2-2; possible D gene TRBD1, 5 bases. Germline V gene lookup returns CDR1 KGHDR and CDR2 SFDVKD. Trimming shortened V by 5 bases and J by 2 bases, and 14 bases separated the two germline ends. The CDR3 length is 16 residues. CDR3 sequence (DNA): TGTGCCACCAGTGCCCGTCGGACAACAAACACCGGGGAGCTGTTTTTT. Translation: CATSARRTTNTGELFF.

J is TRBJ1-1 and V is TRBV3-1 (or the pseudogene TRBV3-2); 9 positions agree with TRBD1. The length of the CDR3 is 14 residues. The germline V gene has CDR1 LGHDT and CDR2 YNNKEL (reference sequence). V shed 4 bases and J 6 bases; nucleotides not matched to a gene: 6. CDR3 bases: TGTGCCAGCAGCCCGGGACAGGGTTACCCTGAAGCTTTCTTT. Its protein is CASSPGQGYPEAFF.

V and J are TRBV6-1 and TRBJ1-2; 8 bases are shared with TRBD1. The length of the CDR3 is 14 residues. The trim removed 0 bases at V and 5 bases at J, leaving 2 bases unmatched. Germline-derived CDR1 and CDR2 are MNHNS and SASEGT. CDR3 sequence reads: CASSEAGTGYGYTF. CDR3 DNA: TGTGCCAGCAGTGAAGCTGGGACAGGTTATGGCTACACCTTC.

CDR3 sequence reads: CASSLVGTTSSYNEQFF. The CDR3 DNA reads as TGTGCCAGCAGCTTAGTCGGGACAACCAGCTCCTACAATGAGCAGTTCTTC. This sequence joins TRBV7-6 and TRBJ2-1; weak D call: TRBD1 (6 bases). The CDR3 consists of 17 residues. V shed 1 base and J shed 0 bases, with 13 bases lying between them. From germline, CDR1 is SGHVS and CDR2 FNYEAQ.

J is TRBJ1-6 and V is TRBV6-5; no definite D call. Per germline, CDR1 MNHEY and CDR2 SVGAGI. Trimming cost V 11 bases and J 10 bases, with 24 bases left between them. This CDR3 spans 15 amino acids. The CDR3 is CAGRPDNRNPSPLHF. CDR3 DNA sequence: TGTGCCGGCCGCCCCGACAACCGGAACCCCTCACCCCTCCACTTT.

The sample holds one count of this clone. The V gene is TRBV7-8, the J gene TRBJ2-7; D possibly corresponds to TRBD2 (6 bases). The V end was cut by 5 bases, the J end by 12 bases, with 26 bases between. From germline, CDR1 is SGHVS and CDR2 FQNEAQ. This CDR3 spans 15 amino acids. This chain's CDR3 is CASSPPGGAYRAVYF. The CDR3 coding sequence is TGTGCCAGCAGCCCCCCTGGCGGGGCCTATCGTGCAGTGTACTTC.

This clone appeared once. The CDR3 spells CASSQVEGREETQYF. The CDR3 bases are TGTGCCAGCAGCCAAGTCGAGGGAAGGGAAGAGACCCAGTACTTC. V and J are TRBV4-2 and TRBJ2-5; D possibly corresponds to TRBD2 (5 bases). This CDR3 spans 15 amino acids. Germline V gene sequence: CDR1 LGHNA, CDR2 YNFKEQ. Deletions cut 1 base from V and 3 bases from J, with 12 bases between.

The V call is TRBV30, the J call TRBJ1-1; D might be TRBD1 (6 bases). Trimming left V 0 bases short and J 1 base short, with 15 bases between. Per germline, CDR1 GTSNPN and CDR2 SVGIG (reference sequence). The CDR3 consists of 16 residues. In nucleotides, the CDR3 is TGTGCCTGGAGTGTACGGTTTCCGGGACAGAACACTGAAGCTTTCTTT. Residues: CAWSVRFPGQNTEAFF.